This is a list of T cell receptor beta chains from one sample in a study of CD8+ T cells in alopecia areata. Sequenced by immunoSEQ multiplex PCR; TCRdb stores in-frame clones only, minus some. The top ten clones hold 15% to 18% of a sample with roughly 100,000 clones, 50% to 75% of them seen once. Here the sequenced sample was CD8+ T cells sorted from blood, taken at week 4, from a patient treated with tofacitinib. These receptors were obtained from a human donor with alopecia areata. CDR3s include the opening cysteine and the closing phenylalanine or tryptophan. The order of the fields is CDR3 DNA, CDR3 protein, clone size, D gene, J gene, V gene. D genes are given only for firm matches. Some rows mark clone size as missing; the rest say once, few, many or name a class of expanded clone.

cdr3_nt: TGTGCCAGCAGCTCGACGGGGGGGCCGCCAGATACGCAGTATTTT; cdr3_aa: CASSSTGGPPDTQYF; clone_size: -; d_call: TRBD2; j_call: TRBJ2-3; v_call: TRBV7-9
cdr3_nt: TGCAGCGCCGAACCTACAGGGCCTGAAGCTTTCTTT; cdr3_aa: CSAEPTGPEAFF; clone_size: -; d_call: -; j_call: TRBJ1-1; v_call: TRBV29-1
cdr3_nt: TGTGCCAGCAGCCCGACAGGGATTAACTACGAGCAGTACTTC; cdr3_aa: CASSPTGINYEQYF; clone_size: -; d_call: TRBD1; j_call: TRBJ2-7; v_call: TRBV14
cdr3_nt: TGTGCCAGCAGCTCACCTTTGGGGCTAGCGGGAAGGAGCACCGGGGAGCTGTTTTTT; cdr3_aa: CASSSPLGLAGRSTGELFF; clone_size: -; d_call: TRBD2; j_call: TRBJ2-2; v_call: TRBV7-9
cdr3_nt: TGTGCCAGCAGCTTACGTCTGGGCGGGAGCTCCTACAATGAGCAGTTCTTC; cdr3_aa: CASSLRLGGSSYNEQFF; clone_size: -; d_call: TRBD2; j_call: TRBJ2-1; v_call: TRBV11-2
cdr3_nt: TGTGCCAGCAGTCATCGGGACAGCTCCTACAATGAGCAGTTCTTC; cdr3_aa: CASSHRDSSYNEQFF; clone_size: once; d_call: TRBD1; j_call: TRBJ2-1; v_call: TRBV27
cdr3_nt: TGTGCCAGCAGTGGGACTACCTGGCGCCGAGAGACCCAGTACTTC; cdr3_aa: CASSGTTWRRETQYF; clone_size: -; d_call: -; j_call: TRBJ2-5; v_call: TRBV2
cdr3_nt: TGTGCCAGCAGCGGACAGCTACCTAGCTCTGGAAACACCATATATTTT; cdr3_aa: CASSGQLPSSGNTIYF; clone_size: few; d_call: -; j_call: TRBJ1-3; v_call: TRBV7-9
cdr3_nt: TGTGCCAGCAGCTCGGCGGAGGGGGCGGATGGCTACACCTTC; cdr3_aa: CASSSAEGADGYTF; clone_size: -; d_call: TRBD1; j_call: TRBJ1-2; v_call: TRBV5-6
cdr3_nt: TGCAGCGTTGATAATCGGGGGCGTGTCACAGATACGCAGTATTTT; cdr3_aa: CSVDNRGRVTDTQYF; clone_size: -; d_call: -; j_call: TRBJ2-3; v_call: TRBV29-1
cdr3_nt: TGTGCCTGGAGTCCGGACGGCGGTCTTCAAGGGTACGAGCAGTACTTC; cdr3_aa: CAWSPDGGLQGYEQYF; clone_size: -; d_call: -; j_call: TRBJ2-7; v_call: TRBV30
cdr3_nt: TGTGCCAGCAGTTTAAGGGGTCAGGGGCTGGAAGAGACCCAGTACTTC; cdr3_aa: CASSLRGQGLEETQYF; clone_size: -; d_call: -; j_call: TRBJ2-5; v_call: TRBV27
cdr3_nt: TGTGCCAGCAGCCCCCGATCGGACGGAGAGGGCGAGCAGTACTTC; cdr3_aa: CASSPRSDGEGEQYF; clone_size: -; d_call: -; j_call: TRBJ2-7; v_call: TRBV13
cdr3_nt: TGTGCCAGCAGCTCGAGTAGCGGGGTTACAGATACGCAGTATTTT; cdr3_aa: CASSSSSGVTDTQYF; clone_size: once; d_call: TRBD2; j_call: TRBJ2-3; v_call: TRBV7-3